This record concerns one T cell receptor (beta chain) sequence. The target antigen is unknown. Germline CDR1 is ENHRY and CDR2 is SYGVKD. V was shortened by 0 bases and J by 6 bases, with 17 bases between the two germline ends. The CDR3 is 16 residues long. The sample originates from a study of long-term antiretroviral therapy in people with HIV. Whole-study results and caveats: An increase in diversity followed ART, yet levels stayed below transplant donor controls. From about 2003 to 2018, blood was obtained, possibly while participants received older ART regimens. Dominant in the repertoire at all time points were clones expanded before ART.

Version v3.0 of the immunoSEQ assay ran at survey level. Generated by immunoSEQ multiplex PCR, the TCRdb table keeps only in-frame clones and is missing some. Among tens of thousands of clones listed, around 80% were seen once. The rearrangement links TRBV10-3 to TRBJ1-1; D call uncertain. The sample here was unsorted PBMCs, taken 3 years after starting antiretroviral therapy. The sequence derives from a man aged 50 to 59 with HIV. CDR3 nucleotides: TGTGCCATCAGTGAGTCGAAGATTGTATTCGTCTCTGAAGCTTTCTTT. Its translation: CAISESKIVFVSEAFF.